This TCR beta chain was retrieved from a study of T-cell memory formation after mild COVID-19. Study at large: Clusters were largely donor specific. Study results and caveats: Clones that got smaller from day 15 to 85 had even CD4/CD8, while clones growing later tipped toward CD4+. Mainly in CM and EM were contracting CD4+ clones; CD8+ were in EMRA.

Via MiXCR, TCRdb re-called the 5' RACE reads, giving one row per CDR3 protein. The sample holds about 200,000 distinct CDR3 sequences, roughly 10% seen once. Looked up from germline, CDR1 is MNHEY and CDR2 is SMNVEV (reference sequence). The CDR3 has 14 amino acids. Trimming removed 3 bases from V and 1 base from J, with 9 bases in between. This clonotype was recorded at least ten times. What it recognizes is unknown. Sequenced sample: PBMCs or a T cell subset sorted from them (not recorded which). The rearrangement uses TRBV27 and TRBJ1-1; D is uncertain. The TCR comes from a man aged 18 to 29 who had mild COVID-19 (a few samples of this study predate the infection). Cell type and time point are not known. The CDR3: CASSLRRENTEAFF. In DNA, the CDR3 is TGTGCCAGCAGTTTGCGGCGGGAGAACACTGAAGCTTTCTTT.